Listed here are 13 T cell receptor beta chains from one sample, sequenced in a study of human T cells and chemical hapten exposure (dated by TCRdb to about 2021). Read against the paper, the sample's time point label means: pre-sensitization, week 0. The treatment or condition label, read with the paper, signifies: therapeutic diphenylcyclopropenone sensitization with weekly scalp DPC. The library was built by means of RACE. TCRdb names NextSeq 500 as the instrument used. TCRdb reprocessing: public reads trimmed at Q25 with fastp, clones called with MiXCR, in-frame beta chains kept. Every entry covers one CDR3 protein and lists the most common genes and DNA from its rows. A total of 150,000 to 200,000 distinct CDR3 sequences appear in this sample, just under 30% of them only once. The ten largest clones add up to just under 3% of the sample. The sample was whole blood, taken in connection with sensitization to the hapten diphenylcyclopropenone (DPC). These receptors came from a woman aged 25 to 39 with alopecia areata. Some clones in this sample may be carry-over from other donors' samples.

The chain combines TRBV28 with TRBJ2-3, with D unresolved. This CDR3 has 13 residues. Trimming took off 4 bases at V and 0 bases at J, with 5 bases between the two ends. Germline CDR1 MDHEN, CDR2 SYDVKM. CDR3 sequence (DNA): TGTGCCAGCAGTTCTTATAGCACAGATACGCAGTATTTT. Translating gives CASSSYSTDTQYF.

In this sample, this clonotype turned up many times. The CDR3 DNA is TGTGCCAGCTCACCGACCGGGGAGCTGTTTTTT. Its protein product is CASSPTGELFF. The V and J genes are TRBV18 and TRBJ2-2; D is ambiguous. The germline V gene has CDR1 KGHSH and CDR2 LQKENI. With 3 bases removed from V and 5 bases from J, the gap between germline ends came to 1 base. CDR3 size: 11 residues.

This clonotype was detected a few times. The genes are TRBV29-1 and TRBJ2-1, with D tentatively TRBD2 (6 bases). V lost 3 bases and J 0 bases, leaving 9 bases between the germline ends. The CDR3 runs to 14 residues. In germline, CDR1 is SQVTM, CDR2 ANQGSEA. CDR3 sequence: CSVEPGSSYNEQFF. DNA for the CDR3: TGCAGCGTTGAGCCCGGGAGCTCCTACAATGAGCAGTTCTTC.

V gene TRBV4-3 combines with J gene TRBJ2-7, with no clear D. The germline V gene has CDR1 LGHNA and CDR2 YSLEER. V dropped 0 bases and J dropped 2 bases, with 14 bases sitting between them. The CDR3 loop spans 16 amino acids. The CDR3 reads CASSQDSSASAYEQYF. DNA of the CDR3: TGCGCCAGCAGCCAAGATTCCTCGGCCAGTGCCTACGAGCAGTACTTC.

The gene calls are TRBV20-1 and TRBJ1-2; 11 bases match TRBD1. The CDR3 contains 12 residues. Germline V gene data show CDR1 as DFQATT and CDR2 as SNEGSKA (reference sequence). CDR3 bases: TGCAGAGGACAGGGGGCGGGCTATGGCTACACCTTC. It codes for CRGQGAGYGYTF.

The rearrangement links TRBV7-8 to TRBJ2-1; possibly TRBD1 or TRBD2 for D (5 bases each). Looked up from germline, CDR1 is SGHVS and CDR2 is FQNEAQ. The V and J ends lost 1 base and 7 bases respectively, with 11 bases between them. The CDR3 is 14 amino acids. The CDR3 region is CASSLGGPTNEQFF. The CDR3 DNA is TGTGCCAGCAGCTTAGGGGGACCAACTAATGAGCAGTTCTTC.

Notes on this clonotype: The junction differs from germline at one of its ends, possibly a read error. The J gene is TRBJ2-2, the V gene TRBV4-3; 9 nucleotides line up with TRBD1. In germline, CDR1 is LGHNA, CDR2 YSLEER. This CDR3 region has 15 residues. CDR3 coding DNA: TGTGCCAGCAGCCAAGACGGACAGGGGACCGGGGAGCTGTTTTTT. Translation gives CASSQDGQGTGELFF.

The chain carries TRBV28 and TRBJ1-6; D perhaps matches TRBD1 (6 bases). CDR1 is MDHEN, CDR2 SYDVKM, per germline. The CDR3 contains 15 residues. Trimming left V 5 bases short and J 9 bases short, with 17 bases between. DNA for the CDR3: TGTGCCAGCAGTCAACAGGGAGCTAGATCTTCACCCCTCCACTTT. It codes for CASSQQGARSSPLHF.

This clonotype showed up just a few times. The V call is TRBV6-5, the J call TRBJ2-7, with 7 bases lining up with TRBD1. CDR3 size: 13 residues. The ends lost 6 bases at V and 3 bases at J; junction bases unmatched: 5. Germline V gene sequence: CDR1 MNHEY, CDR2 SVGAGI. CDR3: CASSSPGGYEQYF. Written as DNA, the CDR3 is TGTGCCAGCAGCTCCCCAGGGGGCTACGAGCAGTACTTC.

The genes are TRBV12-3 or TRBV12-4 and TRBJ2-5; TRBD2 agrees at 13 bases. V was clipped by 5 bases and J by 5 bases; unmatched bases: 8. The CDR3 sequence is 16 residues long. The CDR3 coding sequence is TGTGCCAGCAGTCCGCGACTAGCGGGGGGCCGGGAGACCCAGTACTTC. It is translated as CASSPRLAGGRETQYF.

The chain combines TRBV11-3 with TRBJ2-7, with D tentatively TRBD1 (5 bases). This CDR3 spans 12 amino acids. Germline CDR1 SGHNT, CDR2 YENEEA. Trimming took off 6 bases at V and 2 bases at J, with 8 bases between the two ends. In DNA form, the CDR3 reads TGTGCCAGCAGTCAGGACACCTACGAGCAGTACTTC. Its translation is CASSQDTYEQYF.

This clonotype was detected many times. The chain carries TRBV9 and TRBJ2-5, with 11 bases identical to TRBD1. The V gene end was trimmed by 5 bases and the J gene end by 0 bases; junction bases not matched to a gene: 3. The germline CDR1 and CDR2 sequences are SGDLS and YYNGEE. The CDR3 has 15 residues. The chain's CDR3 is CASSGQGAYQETQYF. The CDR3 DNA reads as TGTGCCAGCAGTGGACAGGGGGCGTACCAAGAGACCCAGTACTTC.

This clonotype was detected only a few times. In DNA, the CDR3 is TGTGCCAGCAGGGCCCGGGGGGACTCCTATAATTCACCCCTCCACTTT. This encodes CASRARGDSYNSPLHF. The rearrangement uses TRBV2 and TRBJ1-6; a possible D gene is TRBD1 (5 bases). With 6 bases removed from V and 0 bases from J, the gap between germline ends came to 12 bases. Germline CDR1 reads SNHLY; CDR2 reads FYNNEI. The CDR3 sequence is 16 residues long.